Sequencing of this T cell receptor beta chain was carried out in a study of shared clonotypes between healthy human individuals. General observations from the study: Generally, estimated richness proved larger in naive subsets than it did in memory subsets.

With 2 bases removed from V and 9 bases from J, the gap between germline ends came to 17 bases. The germline CDR1 and CDR2 sequences are ENHRY and SYGVKD. The CDR3 consists of 15 residues. Sequencing used immunoSEQ multiplex PCR; TCRdb keeps in-frame clones, though not all of them. Here the sample spans 700,000 or so clones, approximately 75% being singletons. As regards this clone: Its antigen is not known.

The material sequenced was memory CD4+ T cells sorted from blood. Subset specified: CD45RA-negative fraction. This receptor was identified in a woman aged 25 to 39 in good health. This rearrangement joins TRBV10-3 to TRBJ1-5; D is perhaps TRBD1 (5 bases). CDR3 sequence: CAISEGDGDRWPQHF. The CDR3 DNA reads TGTGCCATCAGTGAGGGGGACGGCGATAGATGGCCCCAGCATTTT.